This TCR beta chain was captured in a study of CD8 T cells in Susac syndrome. Random hexamers were used to reverse transcribe an amount of roughly 0.5 to 1 ug RNA. TCRdb re-called the immunoSEQ multiplex PCR reads through MiXCR, storing one row per CDR3 protein. There are about 200,000 distinct CDR3 sequences in the sample; approximately 95% occur only once, and 0.1% lies in the top ten. Trimming took 3 bases from V and 8 from J, leaving 7 bases between them. Germline CDR1 reads KGHSH; CDR2 reads LQKENI. The CDR3 runs 12 residues. The TCR originated in a human donor in good health. This chain connects TRBV18 to TRBJ1-4, with D unclear. Sequencing was carried out using CD4+ T cells from PBMCs. In DNA form, the CDR3 reads TGTGCCAGCTCACCGGGTCGAGAAAAACTGTTTTTT. Translating gives CASSPGREKLFF.